This TCR beta chain emerged from a study of cytomegalovirus exposure and HLA in healthy donors. On the study more broadly: From HLA-typed donors, an early data release held tens of millions of unique TCRs.

Study results and caveats: Within an earlier analysis, most TCR beta V segments proved productive either about 90% or about 30% of the time.

As regards this clone: Its antigen is undetermined.

Trimming cost V 8 bases and J 3 bases, with 14 bases left between them. This CDR3 comprises 13 residues. Per the germline V gene, CDR1 is SNHLY and CDR2 is FYNNEI. Primers: 60 Vbeta forward and 13 Jbeta reverse. Profiled with immunoSEQ multiplex PCR; TCRdb holds only in-frame clones, not every one. The sample lists under 200,000 clones; around 80% were seen once. The chain combines TRBV2 with TRBJ2-7, with D maybe TRBD2 (6 bases). The material sequenced was PBMCs. This sequence was found in a girl aged 5 to 17 in good health and CMV-seropositive. The CDR3 spells CASGFTGVYEQYF. CDR3 DNA sequence: TGTGCCAGCGGGTTTACGGGGGTCTACGAGCAGTACTTC.